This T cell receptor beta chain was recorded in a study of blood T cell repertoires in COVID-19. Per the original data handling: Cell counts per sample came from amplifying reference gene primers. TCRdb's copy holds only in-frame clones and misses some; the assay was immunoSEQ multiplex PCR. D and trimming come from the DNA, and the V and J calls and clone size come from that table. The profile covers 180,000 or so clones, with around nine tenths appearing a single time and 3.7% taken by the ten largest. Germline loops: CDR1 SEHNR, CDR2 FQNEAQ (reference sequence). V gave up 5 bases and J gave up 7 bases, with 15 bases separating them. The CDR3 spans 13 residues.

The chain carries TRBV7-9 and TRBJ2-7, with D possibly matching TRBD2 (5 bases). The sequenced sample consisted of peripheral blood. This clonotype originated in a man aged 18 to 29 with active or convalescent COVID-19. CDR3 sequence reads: CASSPDTRDEQYF. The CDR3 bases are TGTGCCAGCAGCCCCGATACTAGGGATGAGCAGTACTTC. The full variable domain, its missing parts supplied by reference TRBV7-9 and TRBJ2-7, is DTGVSQNPRHKITKRGQNVTFRCDPISEHNRLYWYRQTLGQGPEFLTYFQNEAQLEKSRLLSDRFSAERPKGSFSTLEIQRTEQGDSAMYLCASSPDTRDEQYFGPGTRLTVT.